These 27 T cell receptor beta chains came from one sample sequenced in a study of blood T cell repertoires in COVID-19. Sequenced by immunoSEQ multiplex PCR; TCRdb stores in-frame clones only, minus some. The sample lists 250,000 to 300,000 clones; around 90% were seen once. Specimen: peripheral blood. These TCRs come from a woman aged 45-59 years who had recovered from COVID-19.

The V and J genes are TRBV19 and TRBJ1-6; the match to TRBD1 covers 9 bases. The V gene end was trimmed by 1 base and the J gene end by 9 bases; junction bases not matched to a gene: 10. Germline V CDR1 and CDR2: LNHDA, SQIVND (reference sequence). The CDR3 has 17 residues. The CDR3 spells CASSIASGRDRASPLHF. The CDR3, as DNA: TGTGCCAGTAGTATAGCTAGCGGACGGGACAGGGCTTCACCCCTCCACTTT.

The genes are TRBV14 and TRBJ2-1, with D possibly matching TRBD2 (5 bases). Germline V gene sequence: CDR1 SGHDN, CDR2 FVKESK. The CDR3 consists of 14 residues. V was cut by 1 base and J by 10 bases, with 14 bases left in between. This CDR3 is CASSQGPASLEQFF. The DNA of the CDR3 is TGTGCCAGCAGCCAAGGCCCGGCTAGCTTAGAGCAGTTCTTC.

This sequence joins TRBV30 and TRBJ1-6, with D hard to call. Germline V CDR1 and CDR2: GTSNPN, SVGIG (reference sequence). V lost 5 bases, J lost 7 bases, and 18 bases lay in between. This CDR3 spans 15 amino acids. The CDR3 DNA follows: TGTGCCTGGTCCAGGACCTCGGGGTGGAATTCACCCCTCCACTTT. It is translated as CAWSRTSGWNSPLHF. Using reference TRBV30 and TRBJ1-6 for the parts outside the CDR3, the full variable domain is SQTIHQWPATLVQPVGSPLSLECTVEGTSNPNLYWYRQAAGRGLQLLFYSVGIGQISSEVPQNLSASRPQDRQFILSSKKLLLSDSGFYLCAWSRTSGWNSPLHFGNGTRLTVT.

CDR3 DNA: TGTGCCAGCAGTATATTTGCGGGGGCGGGTGAGCAGTACTTC. Protein product: CASSIFAGAGEQYF. V usage is TRBV28 and J usage is TRBJ2-7, with TRBD2 as a possible D gene (7 bases). V lost 5 bases and J lost 7, with 18 bases in between. Germline V CDR1 and CDR2: MDHEN, SYDVKM. This CDR3 comprises 14 residues.

V is TRBV7-9 and J is TRBJ2-3, with 9 nucleotides matching TRBD1. The V gene's germline CDR1 is SEHNR and CDR2 FQNEAQ (reference sequence). The CDR3 has 15 amino acids. Unmatched junction bases numbered 1, after V lost 3 bases and J lost 0 bases. The CDR3 DNA sequence: TGTGCCAGCAGCTTCGGGACAGGGAGCACAGATACGCAGTATTTT. It specifies CASSFGTGSTDTQYF.

V and J are TRBV5-8 and TRBJ1-3; 8 bases are a match to TRBD1. This CDR3 contains 16 residues. V shed 6 bases and J 0 bases; nucleotides not matched to a gene: 8. Per germline, CDR1 SGHTS and CDR2 YDEGEE. This chain's CDR3 is CASTPRGLGSGNTIYF. CDR3 coding DNA: TGTGCCAGCACGCCCAGGGGGCTCGGCTCTGGAAACACCATATATTTT.

The V gene is TRBV28, the J gene TRBJ1-1; D gene unclear. The germline V gene has CDR1 MDHEN and CDR2 SYDVKM. This CDR3 is built from 12 residues. The V end lost 2 bases, the J end lost 6 bases, and 7 bases lay between the germline ends. The chain's CDR3 is CASSLVWPEAFF. Here the CDR3 DNA reads TGTGCCAGCAGTTTAGTGTGGCCTGAAGCTTTCTTT.

This chain joins TRBV14 and TRBJ2-5; 7 bases are shared with TRBD1. The CDR3 has 15 amino acids. CDR1 is SGHDN, CDR2 FVKESK, per germline. J lost 7 bases, V lost 4 bases, and 12 bases had no gene match. The chain's CDR3 is CASSPNDRASGTQYF. In DNA form, the CDR3 reads TGTGCCAGCAGCCCCAATGACAGGGCGAGCGGGACCCAGTACTTC. The complete variable domain, with remaining parts taken from reference TRBV14 and TRBJ2-5, reads EAGVTQFPSHSVIEKGQTVTLRCDPISGHDNLYWYRRVMGKEIKFLLHFVKESKQDESGMPNNRFLAERTGGTYSTLKVQPAELEDSGVYFCASSPNDRASGTQYFGPGTRLLVL.

This clone was seen once. V gene TRBV6-5 combines with J gene TRBJ1-1; a possible D gene is TRBD1 (5 bases). Trimming shortened V by 0 bases and J by 7 bases, and 12 bases separated the two germline ends. Germline lookup yields CDR1 MNHEY and CDR2 SVGAGI. The CDR3 runs 14 residues. For the CDR3, the DNA is TGTGCCAGCAGTTACTCCGGCAGGGCGAATGAAGCTTTCTTT. Its translation is CASSYSGRANEAFF.

The chain employs TRBV27 and TRBJ1-2; 8 positions agree with TRBD1. J was trimmed by 0 bases and V by 5 bases; bases with no gene match: 5. The CDR3 runs 15 residues. Germline V gene data show CDR1 as MNHEY and CDR2 as SMNVEV (reference sequence). DNA for the CDR3: TGTGCCAGCAGTCCGGGACAGGCCGCTAACTATGGCTACACCTTC. Protein: CASSPGQAANYGYTF.

The chain has TRBV6-2 or TRBV6-3 and TRBJ1-5, with no clear D. Germline V lookup: CDR1 MNHEY, CDR2 SVGEGT. The CDR3 has 14 residues. V was cut by 3 bases and J by 4 bases, with 10 bases left in between. Here the CDR3 reads CASSYTGKNQPQHF. In DNA, the CDR3 is TGTGCCAGCAGTTATACGGGTAAAAATCAGCCCCAGCATTTT.

V gene TRBV6-6 combines with J gene TRBJ2-7, with 7 bases that match TRBD2. Germline CDR1 reads MNHNY; CDR2 reads SVGAGI (reference sequence). This CDR3 has 15 residues. Trimming took 6 bases from V and 1 from J; bases not matched to a gene: 9. DNA for the CDR3: TGTGCCAGCAGAGGACTAGTGGGAGGTTCCTACGAGCAGTACTTC. This translates into CASRGLVGGSYEQYF.

This clone has a single count. V is TRBV9 and J is TRBJ2-7, with a possible D match to TRBD1 (6 bases). The ends were cut back, 0 bases at V and 0 bases at J, with 10 bases in the middle. The V gene's germline CDR1 is SGDLS and CDR2 YYNGEE. The CDR3 is 15 residues long. The CDR3 nucleotides are TGTGCCAGCAGCGTAGGGGCAGGGGACTCCTACGAGCAGTACTTC. Its protein is CASSVGAGDSYEQYF. Full variable domain (missing parts from reference TRBV9 and TRBJ2-7): DSGVTQTPKHLITATGQRVTLRCSPRSGDLSVYWYQQSLDQGLQFLIQYYNGEERAKGNILERFSAQQFPDLHSELNLSSLELGDSALYFCASSVGAGDSYEQYFGPGTRLTVT.

The chain employs TRBV25-1 and TRBJ2-1; D gene ambiguous. V was trimmed by 1 base and J by 2 bases, leaving 6 bases between them. Germline V gene data show CDR1 as MGHDK and CDR2 as SYGVNS. This CDR3 comprises 14 residues. The CDR3 DNA is TGTGCCAGCAGTGAATTCAGGACCTACAATGAGCAGTTCTTC. This codes for CASSEFRTYNEQFF.

The chain joins TRBV6-5 to TRBJ1-3; D gene uncertain. Trimming left V 5 bases short and J 1 base short, with 12 bases between. There are 15 residues in the CDR3. Germline lookup yields CDR1 MNHEY and CDR2 SVGAGI. CDR3 bases: TGTGCCAGCAGTATTGACGGGAGATCTGGAAACACCATATATTTT. It codes for CASSIDGRSGNTIYF.

The J gene is TRBJ2-3, the V gene TRBV14, with 8 bases that match TRBD1. Germline assignment: CDR1 SGHDN and CDR2 FVKESK. The CDR3 has 15 amino acids. Trimming cost V 5 bases and J 3 bases; bases outside gene matches: 7. The CDR3 DNA reads TGTGCCAGCAGCTTGCAGGGGGCGTCTACAGATACGCAGTATTTT. Translation gives CASSLQGASTDTQYF.

The chain links TRBV6-2 or TRBV6-3 to TRBJ2-2; the D is unclear. The CDR3 spans 13 residues. With 2 bases removed from V and 6 bases from J, the gap between germline ends came to 7 bases. Germline CDR1 and CDR2: MNHEY and SVGEGT. The CDR3 DNA reads as TGTGCCAGCAGTTACCCAGTTGCCGGGGAGCTGTTTTTT. Translated: CASSYPVAGELFF.

In nucleotides, the CDR3 is TGTGCCAGCTCACCACCGACTAGCTCGGGACAGGCTACCTACGAGCAGTACTTC. Translation: CASSPPTSSGQATYEQYF. This chain joins TRBV18 and TRBJ2-7; TRBD1 is a possible D gene (8 bases). The CDR3 sequence is 18 residues long. V lost 0 bases and J 2 bases, leaving 20 bases between the germline ends. CDR1 is KGHSH, CDR2 LQKENI, per germline.

The gene calls are TRBV2 and TRBJ1-2; maybe TRBD1 (6 bases). V dropped 0 bases and J dropped 8 bases, with 16 bases sitting between them. The CDR3 runs to 15 residues. Germline assignment: CDR1 SNHLY and CDR2 FYNNEI. The CDR3 sequence: CASSEARGGFWGYTF. CDR3 in DNA: TGTGCCAGCAGTGAAGCGCGGGGGGGCTTTTGGGGCTACACCTTC.

The rearrangement joins TRBV5-1 to TRBJ2-7; TRBD1 might be the D (6 bases). This CDR3 comprises 15 residues. Germline V lookup: CDR1 SGHRS, CDR2 YFSETQ. V was pared by 0 bases and J by 3 bases, with 13 bases between. The CDR3 region is CASSLAGAVLYEQYF. CDR3 in DNA: TGCGCCAGCAGCTTGGCAGGGGCCGTTCTCTACGAGCAGTACTTC.

The sample holds one count of this clone. The chain recombines TRBV14 with TRBJ2-7; D may be TRBD2 (5 bases). Germline V CDR1 and CDR2: SGHDN, FVKESK. The ends were cut back, 4 bases at V and 4 bases at J, with 11 bases in the middle. The CDR3 length is 13 residues. The CDR3 sequence is CASSLGLLYEQYF. The CDR3 nucleotides read TGTGCCAGCAGCCTTGGACTCTTGTACGAGCAGTACTTC. The full variable domain, completed using reference TRBV14 and TRBJ2-7, is EAGVTQFPSHSVIEKGQTVTLRCDPISGHDNLYWYRRVMGKEIKFLLHFVKESKQDESGMPNNRFLAERTGGTYSTLKVQPAELEDSGVYFCASSLGLLYEQYFGPGTRLTVT.

The chain is built from TRBV28 and TRBJ2-5, with a tentative D call TRBD1 (5 bases). V was pared by 5 bases and J by 7 bases, with 14 bases between. Germline V gene lookup returns CDR1 MDHEN and CDR2 SYDVKM. The CDR3 sequence is 13 residues long. The DNA for the CDR3 is TGTGCCAGCAGTCTCAGGGCTTCCGGGACCCAGTACTTC. Its translation: CASSLRASGTQYF.

The chain uses TRBV6-5 and TRBJ1-5, with a weak D call TRBD1 (6 bases). Trimming shortened V by 10 bases and J by 4 bases, and 14 bases separated the two germline ends. CDR1 MNHEY and CDR2 SVGAGI come from the germline V gene. The CDR3 sequence is 13 residues long. CDR3 in DNA: TGTGCCACATCCGAAAGGGGGAATCAGCCCCAGCATTTT. Protein sequence: CATSERGNQPQHF.

The chain is built from TRBV27 and TRBJ1-1; 7 bases are a match to TRBD1. The CDR3 is 15 residues long. Trimming at V came to 3 bases and at J to 3 bases, leaving 7 bases not matched to a gene. Germline assignment: CDR1 MNHEY and CDR2 SMNVEV (reference sequence). The CDR3 loop is CASSLWPGGYTEAFF. CDR3 in DNA: TGTGCCAGCAGTTTGTGGCCAGGGGGATACACTGAAGCTTTCTTT.

This chain joins TRBV5-1 and TRBJ2-1; 9 bases fit TRBD2. The CDR3 length is 15 residues. Germline loops: CDR1 SGHRS, CDR2 YFSETQ. Trimming removed 2 bases from V and 6 bases from J; junction bases left unmatched: 6. The CDR3: CASSFNGGGANEQFF. CDR3 in DNA: TGCGCCAGCAGCTTCAATGGCGGGGGGGCCAATGAGCAGTTCTTC.

The chain couples TRBV5-5 to TRBJ1-2; 8 nucleotides align to TRBD1. The ends lost 4 bases at V and 8 bases at J; junction bases unmatched: 7. The CDR3 has 13 residues. The germline V gene encodes CDR1 SGHKS and CDR2 YYEKEE (reference sequence). The CDR3 DNA follows: TGTGCCAGCAGCCCGGTGGCAGGGGGCGGCTACACCTTC. Residues: CASSPVAGGGYTF.

J is TRBJ2-7 and V is TRBV6-2 or TRBV6-3, with D uncertain. The germline V and J ends were trimmed by 5 bases and 5 bases, with 10 bases remaining between them. CDR1 is MNHEY, CDR2 SVGEGT, per germline. CDR3 size: 12 residues. For the CDR3, the DNA is TGTGCCAGCAGTGACATTACGCACGAGCAGTACTTC. This encodes CASSDITHEQYF.